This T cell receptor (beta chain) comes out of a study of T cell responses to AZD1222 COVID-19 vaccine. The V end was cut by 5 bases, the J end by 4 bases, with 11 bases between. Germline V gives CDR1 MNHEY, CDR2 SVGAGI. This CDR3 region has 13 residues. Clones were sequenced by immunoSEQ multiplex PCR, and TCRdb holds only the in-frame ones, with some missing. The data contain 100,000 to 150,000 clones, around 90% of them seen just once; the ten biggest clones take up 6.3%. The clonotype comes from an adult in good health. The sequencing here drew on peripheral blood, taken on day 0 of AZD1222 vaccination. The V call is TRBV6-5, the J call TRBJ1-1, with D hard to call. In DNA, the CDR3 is TGTGCCAGCAGTCGTACTCGGGGCACTGAAGCTTTCTTT. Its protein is CASSRTRGTEAFF.